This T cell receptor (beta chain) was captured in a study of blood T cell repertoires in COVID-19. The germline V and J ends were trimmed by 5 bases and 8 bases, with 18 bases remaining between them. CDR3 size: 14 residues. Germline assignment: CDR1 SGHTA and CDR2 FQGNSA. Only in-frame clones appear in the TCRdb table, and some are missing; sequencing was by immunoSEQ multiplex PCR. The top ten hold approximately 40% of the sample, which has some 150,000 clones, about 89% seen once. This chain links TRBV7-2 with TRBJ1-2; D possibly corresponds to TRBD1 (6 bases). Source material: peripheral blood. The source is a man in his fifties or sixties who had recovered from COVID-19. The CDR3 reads CASSIETGPWGYTF. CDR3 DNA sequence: TGTGCCAGCAGCATCGAGACAGGCCCGTGGGGCTACACCTTC.